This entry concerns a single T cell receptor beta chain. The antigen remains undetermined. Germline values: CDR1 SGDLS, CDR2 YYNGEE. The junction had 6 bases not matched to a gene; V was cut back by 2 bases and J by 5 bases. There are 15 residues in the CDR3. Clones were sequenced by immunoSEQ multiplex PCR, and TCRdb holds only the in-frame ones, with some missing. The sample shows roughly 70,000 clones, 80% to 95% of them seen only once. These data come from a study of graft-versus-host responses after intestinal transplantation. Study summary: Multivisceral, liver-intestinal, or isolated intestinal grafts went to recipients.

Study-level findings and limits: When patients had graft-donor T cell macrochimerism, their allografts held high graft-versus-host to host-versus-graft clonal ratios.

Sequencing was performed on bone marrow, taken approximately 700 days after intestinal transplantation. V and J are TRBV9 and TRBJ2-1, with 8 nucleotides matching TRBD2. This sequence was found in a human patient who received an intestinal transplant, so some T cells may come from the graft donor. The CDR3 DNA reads TGTGCCAGCAGCGTCACTAGCGGAATAAACAATGAGCAGTTCTTC. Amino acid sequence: CASSVTSGINNEQFF.